Here is one T cell receptor beta chain with its context. Original processing methods: Counts of nucleated cells, estimated from reference gene primer amplification, were obtained. Assay used: immunoSEQ multiplex PCR; TCRdb lists only in-frame clones, some missing. V and J calls plus clone size are reproduced from that table; the DNA served to infer D and trimming. The data hold some 260,000 clones, with approximately 79% observed a single time. CDR3 length: 14 amino acids. CDR1 SEHNR and CDR2 FQNEAQ come from the germline V gene (reference sequence). V was cut by 2 bases and J by 6 bases, with 11 bases left in between. This entry is derived from a study of blood T cell repertoires in COVID-19. About the study: The cDNA or gDNA used as material had been derived from T cells, B-cell-depleted T cells, or PBMCs.

Residents of around 24 US areas, aged 18 to 89 years, made up the participants. In assigning cohorts, the study relied on participant-reported clinical history. The sample was PBMCs or T cells enriched from blood (not recorded which). The gene calls are TRBV7-9 and TRBJ1-5; no clear D. This sequence originates from a man aged 25-40 years with acute COVID-19. The CDR3 here is CASSLPGSGQPQHF. CDR3 nucleotide sequence: TGTGCCAGCAGCTTACCCGGGTCGGGTCAGCCCCAGCATTTT.